What follows is one T cell receptor (beta chain) and its context. Its antigen is not known. The record originates from a study of long-term antiretroviral therapy in people with HIV. The study, taken as a whole, reports: Pre-ART clonal expansion yielded clones that dominated the repertoire at all time points. It was observed that HIV repertoires exhibited narrower CDR3 length ranges than controls.

The CDR3 extends over 14 amino acids. The germline gives CDR1 MNHEY, CDR2 SMNVEV (reference sequence). The junction had 5 bases not matched to a gene; V was cut back by 1 base and J by 5 bases. The run of the v3.0 immunoSEQ assay was at survey level. Measured with immunoSEQ multiplex PCR; TCRdb has only the in-frame clones, and not every one. The data contain roughly 30,000 clones, 80% to 90% of them singletons. Per individual, the PBMC samples numbered at least one pre-ART and at least two post-ART. Specimens carried about 0.85-11 million cryopreserved PBMC before DNA extraction. The sequencing used unsorted PBMCs, collected 1.8 years after starting antiretroviral therapy. The V and J genes are TRBV27 and TRBJ2-7, with 7 bases fitting TRBD1. The receptor was isolated from a woman between 18 and 29 years old with HIV. The CDR3 coding sequence is TGTGCCAGCAGTTTATGGGGCACAGGGGACGAGCAGTACTTC. This gives the protein CASSLWGTGDEQYF.